The 29 T cell receptor beta chains presented below share a single source sample, sequenced in a study of blood T cell repertoires in COVID-19. Libraries were prepared by immunoSEQ multiplex PCR; TCRdb keeps only in-frame clonotypes and omits some of them. The sample yields some 300,000 clones, about 91% seen once. Sequencing was done on a sample of peripheral blood. The receptors were sampled from a woman in her twenties or thirties who had recovered from COVID-19.

The chain links TRBV2 to TRBJ1-6, with 7 nucleotides matching TRBD1. The ends lost 8 bases at V and 9 bases at J; junction bases unmatched: 10. The CDR3 loop spans 14 amino acids. Germline V gene sequence: CDR1 SNHLY, CDR2 FYNNEI. CDR3 in amino acids: CASHPTGVSSPLHF. The CDR3, as DNA: TGTGCCAGCCACCCCACAGGGGTCTCTTCACCCCTCCACTTT.

The table lists this clone with a few counts. The chain carries TRBV2 and TRBJ2-1; possible D gene TRBD1, 6 bases. V lost 7 bases, J lost 3 bases, and 7 bases lay in between. This CDR3 has 12 residues. The germline V gene has CDR1 SNHLY and CDR2 FYNNEI. CDR3 region: CASTDSYNEQFF. The CDR3, as DNA: TGTGCCAGCACGGACAGCTACAATGAGCAGTTCTTC.

The J gene is TRBJ2-1, the V gene TRBV4-3; 8 positions agree with TRBD2. Germline V gene sequence: CDR1 LGHNA, CDR2 YSLEER. The CDR3 is 16 amino acids. V dropped 0 bases and J dropped 8; count of bases not matched to a gene: 9. The CDR3 loop reads CASSQDSGGGTDEQFF. CDR3 nucleotide sequence: TGCGCCAGCAGCCAAGATTCCGGGGGGGGTACCGATGAGCAGTTCTTC.

V is TRBV6-6 and J is TRBJ2-6; D uncertain. The CDR3 extends over 15 amino acids. CDR1 is MNHNY and CDR2 is SVGAGI in the germline V gene (reference sequence). Deletions cut 5 bases from V and 0 bases from J, with 8 bases between. The CDR3 here is CASSPHSSGANVLTF. CDR3 bases: TGTGCCAGCAGTCCCCATAGCTCTGGGGCCAACGTCCTGACTTTC.

The chain is built from TRBV3-1 (or the pseudogene TRBV3-2) and TRBJ2-1; possibly TRBD1 for D (5 bases). CDR3 length: 15 amino acids. Trimming shortened V by 4 bases and J by 10 bases, and 20 bases separated the two germline ends. CDR1 and CDR2 from the germline V gene are LGHDT and YNNKEL (reference sequence). The CDR3 DNA sequence: TGTGCCAGCAGCCGGGTGGGGCAGGGCATCGGCGAGCAGTTCTTC. Translating gives CASSRVGQGIGEQFF.

The chain is built from TRBV14 and TRBJ2-1; D gene unclear. Trimming took off 4 bases at V and 0 bases at J, with 10 bases between the two ends. The CDR3 length is 15 residues. Germline values: CDR1 SGHDN, CDR2 FVKESK. This chain's CDR3 is CASSLDRSSYNEQFF. In DNA, the CDR3 is TGTGCCAGCAGCCTCGACCGGAGCTCCTACAATGAGCAGTTCTTC.

The count of this clone is one. The V gene is TRBV19, the J gene TRBJ1-5; tentative D call: TRBD1 (6 bases). V lost 5 bases to trimming and J lost 1 base, with 15 bases between them. Germline-derived CDR1 and CDR2 are LNHDA and SQIVND (reference sequence). This CDR3 is built from 16 residues. The DNA for the CDR3 is TGTGCCAGTAGTGACAACCCCAGGGGAAGCAATCAGCCCCAGCATTTT. Translated: CASSDNPRGSNQPQHF.

This chain connects TRBV7-7 to TRBJ2-3; TRBD2 agrees at 10 bases. V trimming: 5 bases; J trimming: 4 bases; junction bases outside the gene matches: 6. The CDR3 extends over 15 amino acids. From germline, CDR1 is SSHAT and CDR2 FNYEAQ (reference sequence). Written as DNA, the CDR3 is TGTGCCAGCAGCGCCCAGCGGGGGGGATCAGATACGCAGTATTTT. It yields the protein CASSAQRGGSDTQYF.

The gene calls are TRBV6-5 and TRBJ1-5; D is uncertain. The CDR3 has 15 residues. Germline assignment: CDR1 MNHEY and CDR2 SVGAGI. V was clipped by 6 bases and J by 0 bases, with 12 bases between them. CDR3 region: CASRARVASNQPQHF. The CDR3 bases are TGTGCCAGCAGAGCCCGGGTAGCTAGCAATCAGCCCCAGCATTTT.

Written as DNA, the CDR3 is TGTGCCAGCACATTACAGGTCTCTAATTCACCCCTCCACTTT. It codes for CASTLQVSNSPLHF. The V and J genes are TRBV28 and TRBJ1-6; a weak D match, TRBD1 (5 bases). The germline gives CDR1 MDHEN, CDR2 SYDVKM. CDR3 length: 14 amino acids. V lost 7 bases and J lost 6, with 13 bases in between.

V usage is TRBV19 and J usage is TRBJ1-1, with unresolved D. V dropped 7 bases and J dropped 2 bases, with 17 bases sitting between them. The germline V gene encodes CDR1 LNHDA and CDR2 SQIVND (reference sequence). CDR3 length: 15 amino acids. The DNA for the CDR3 is TGTGCCAGTACCCCAACCGGGTCTTCAAACACTGAAGCTTTCTTT. This gives the protein CASTPTGSSNTEAFF.

The chain couples TRBV6-1 to TRBJ1-5; D is unresolved. Trimming took 3 bases from V and 3 from J, leaving 12 bases between them. The CDR3 runs 15 residues. Germline V gene lookup returns CDR1 MNHNS and CDR2 SASEGT. The CDR3 is CASSDIREPNQPQHF. In DNA form, the CDR3 reads TGTGCCAGCAGTGACATCCGGGAACCCAATCAGCCCCAGCATTTT.

This chain connects TRBV5-4 to TRBJ1-2, with 8 bases aligning to TRBD1. V was clipped by 3 bases and J by 2 bases; unmatched bases: 6. Germline CDR1 SGHNT, CDR2 YYREEE (reference sequence). CDR3 size: 15 residues. The DNA for the CDR3 is TGTGCCAGCAGCTCGAGCCAGGGGGCCAACTATGGCTACACCTTC. The encoded protein is CASSSSQGANYGYTF.

V gene TRBV2 combines with J gene TRBJ2-7, with D possibly TRBD1 on 6 matching bases. CDR3 length: 15 residues. Trimming removed 7 bases from V and 4 bases from J, with 20 bases in between. Looked up from germline, CDR1 is SNHLY and CDR2 is FYNNEI. The DNA for the CDR3 is TGTGCCAGCATGCCCAGGGGCCCTCACCCTTACGAGCAGTACTTC. Residues: CASMPRGPHPYEQYF.

The count of this clone is one. This chain joins TRBV18 and TRBJ2-3; D uncertain. The CDR3 runs to 14 residues. Germline V gene data show CDR1 as KGHSH and CDR2 as LQKENI. V shed 3 bases and J shed 8 bases, with 15 bases lying between them. The CDR3 bases are TGTGCCAGCTCACCCAACTACGGCGATGGTACGCAGTATTTT. Its translation is CASSPNYGDGTQYF.

This sequence joins TRBV2 and TRBJ2-3; 16 nucleotides line up with TRBD2. Germline CDR1 reads SNHLY; CDR2 reads FYNNEI. Trimming cost V 4 bases and J 5 bases; bases outside gene matches: 9. The CDR3 is 18 residues long. The CDR3: CASSATGLAGGRRDTQYF. For the CDR3, the DNA is TGTGCCAGCAGTGCTACGGGACTAGCGGGGGGGCGAAGAGATACGCAGTATTTT.

The chain couples TRBV4-3 to TRBJ1-4; no reliable D call. CDR3 length: 15 residues. Deletions cut 4 bases from V and 0 bases from J, with 9 bases between. Germline V gene data show CDR1 as LGHNA and CDR2 as YSLEER. The CDR3 loop reads CASSRLLPTNEKLFF. CDR3 DNA: TGCGCCAGCAGCCGTCTTCTCCCAACTAATGAAAAACTGTTTTTT.

The chain employs TRBV20-1 and TRBJ2-6; D is ambiguous. Germline lookup yields CDR1 DFQATT and CDR2 SNEGSKA (reference sequence). The CDR3 totals 16 residues. The germline V and J ends were trimmed by 3 bases and 3 bases, with 15 bases remaining between them. This CDR3 reads CSASGGEAYGANVLTF. CDR3 DNA: TGCAGTGCTAGTGGCGGCGAGGCTTATGGGGCCAACGTCCTGACTTTC.

The chain is built from TRBV6-5 and TRBJ1-2; TRBD1 is a possible D gene (5 bases). V lost 0 bases and J lost 5, with 10 bases in between. The germline V gene encodes CDR1 MNHEY and CDR2 SVGAGI. The length of the CDR3 is 14 residues. The CDR3 here is CASSYSPGPYGYTF. CDR3 in DNA: TGTGCCAGCAGTTACTCGCCAGGGCCGTATGGCTACACCTTC.

This chain uses TRBV25-1 with TRBJ2-1; TRBD1 might be the D (5 bases). Germline CDR1 is MGHDK and CDR2 is SYGVNS. The CDR3 runs to 11 residues. The ends were cut back, 3 bases at V and 10 bases at J, with 7 bases in the middle. CDR3 protein: CASSDRAEQFF. The CDR3 coding sequence is TGTGCCAGCAGTGACAGGGCCGAGCAGTTCTTC.

V is TRBV24-1 and J is TRBJ1-5; TRBD1 agrees at 9 bases. V shed 4 bases, J shed 2 bases, and the junction held 5 bases outside the gene matches. Per germline, CDR1 KGHDR and CDR2 SFDVKD. The CDR3 loop spans 16 amino acids. CDR3 sequence (DNA): TGTGCCACCAGTGACGACAGGGGGGTAGGCAATCAGCCCCAGCATTTT. Translating gives CATSDDRGVGNQPQHF.

The rearrangement uses TRBV3-1 (or the pseudogene TRBV3-2) and TRBJ2-3; D is perhaps TRBD1 (5 bases). Germline V gives CDR1 LGHDT, CDR2 YNNKEL (reference sequence). This CDR3 region has 16 residues. V lost 0 bases to trimming and J lost 1 base, with 11 bases between them. CDR3 in amino acids: CASSQEWSQGTDTQYF. For the CDR3, the DNA is TGTGCCAGCAGCCAAGAATGGTCACAGGGCACAGATACGCAGTATTTT.

The V and J genes are TRBV3-1 (or the pseudogene TRBV3-2) and TRBJ1-2, with a tentative D call TRBD1 (6 bases). Germline V lookup: CDR1 LGHDT, CDR2 YNNKEL (reference sequence). The CDR3 loop spans 15 amino acids. V lost 0 bases, J lost 3 bases, and 11 bases lay in between. Here the CDR3 reads CASSQDPAGDYGYTF. The CDR3 bases are TGTGCCAGCAGCCAAGATCCCGCAGGGGACTATGGCTACACCTTC.

Written as DNA, the CDR3 is TGTGCCAGCAGCTCCGCGGTAACAGGGGTCACCGGGGAGCTGTTTTTT. This sequence encodes CASSSAVTGVTGELFF. The rearrangement joins TRBV7-3 to TRBJ2-2, with 7 bases fitting TRBD1. This CDR3 is 16 amino acids long. Germline assignment: CDR1 SGHTA and CDR2 FQGTGA. V was clipped by 4 bases and J by 4 bases; unmatched bases: 9.

The V and J genes are TRBV6-2 or TRBV6-3 and TRBJ2-3; 7 bases agree with TRBD2. Trimming removed 2 bases from V and 0 bases from J; junction bases left unmatched: 2. Germline V gives CDR1 MNHEY, CDR2 SVGEGT. The CDR3 has 15 amino acids. CDR3 bases: TGTGCCAGCAGTTACCTACTAGCGAGCACAGATACGCAGTATTTT. Its translation: CASSYLLASTDTQYF.

This clone appeared once. This specimen includes other DNA sequences encoding the same CDR3. The genes are TRBV7-9 and TRBJ2-5; 15 bases are a match to TRBD2. The CDR3 has 16 residues. V shed 3 bases, J shed 1 base, and the junction held 0 bases outside the gene matches. The germline gives CDR1 SEHNR, CDR2 FQNEAQ (reference sequence). The CDR3, as DNA: TGTGCCAGCAGCTTGGGACTAGCGGGGGGCCAAGAGACCCAGTACTTC. Protein sequence: CASSLGLAGGQETQYF.

V is TRBV28 and J is TRBJ2-7, with TRBD1 as a possible D gene (6 bases). The V end was cut by 3 bases, the J end by 7 bases, with 10 bases between. The CDR3 contains 12 residues. Germline lookup yields CDR1 MDHEN and CDR2 SYDVKM. Here the CDR3 DNA reads TGTGCCAGCAGTTTGGGGGCGGAGGAGCAGTACTTC. This encodes CASSLGAEEQYF.

This clone has just one count. V gene TRBV3-1 (or the pseudogene TRBV3-2) combines with J gene TRBJ2-5; TRBD2 matches 7 bases. The CDR3 consists of 13 residues. V lost 6 bases and J lost 3; bases outside the gene matches: 4. Per the germline V gene, CDR1 is LGHDT and CDR2 is YNNKEL (reference sequence). The CDR3 spells CASRQSGEETQYF. CDR3 nucleotides: TGTGCCAGCAGACAGAGCGGGGAAGAGACCCAGTACTTC.

This rearrangement joins TRBV28 to TRBJ1-3, with a tentative D call TRBD1 (5 bases). This CDR3 has 16 amino acids. The germline V gene encodes CDR1 MDHEN and CDR2 SYDVKM. Trimming took 2 bases from V and 4 from J, leaving 15 bases between them. In nucleotides, the CDR3 is TGTGCCAGCAGTTTAGAGGCCAGGGTGGTCGGAAACACCATATATTTT. It translates to CASSLEARVVGNTIYF.